This T cell receptor (beta chain) was found in a study of blood T cell repertoires in COVID-19. Study at large: The samples span acute and convalescent COVID-19 from the United States, Italy and Spain. Sources were T cells, B-cell-depleted T cells, or PBMCs; the material itself was cDNA or gDNA.

Original methodology: From reference gene primer amplification, estimates of nucleated cell counts were derived. Produced via immunoSEQ multiplex PCR; TCRdb's table is partial and in-frame only. Clone size and V and J calls were adopted from that table, with D and trimming inferred from the DNA. Among under 150,000 clones listed, around 76% were seen once. The CDR3 runs 15 residues. Germline V gene lookup returns CDR1 SEHNR and CDR2 FQNEAQ (reference sequence). Trimming stripped 5 bases from V and 6 bases from J, with 17 bases between. The chain couples TRBV7-9 to TRBJ2-1; D may be TRBD1 (6 bases). This clonotype was obtained from a human donor in a cohort sampled during active COVID-19. Sample: peripheral blood. CDR3 residues: CASSRHEGTLNEQFF. CDR3 nucleotides: TGTGCCAGCAGCCGTCATGAGGGGACACTCAATGAGCAGTTCTTC.